A single sample gave rise to the 22 T cell receptor beta chains below, sequenced in a study of T-cell reconstitution after alpha-beta-depleted transplantation in children. Preparation of the TCRbeta library used unique molecular identifiers. Using its own MiXCR run on the PCR reads, TCRdb lists one record per CDR3 protein. In the table there are approximately 590,000 distinct CDR3 sequences, 8% to 11% of which are singletons. Sample: PBMCs from the stem cell graft donor, taken from the stem cell graft. The origin of the receptors is a human donor who donated a stem cell graft to a child with acute myeloid leukemia.

This chain joins TRBV11-1 and TRBJ2-5; 8 nucleotides line up with TRBD2. Germline values: CDR1 SGHAT, CDR2 FQDESV (reference sequence). The CDR3 runs to 18 residues. V trimming: 0 bases; J trimming: 1 base; junction bases outside the gene matches: 10. This CDR3 reads CASSLAAGGLNFQETQYF. CDR3 coding DNA: TGTGCCAGCAGCTTAGCTGCGGGAGGTCTGAACTTCCAAGAGACCCAGTACTTC.

This clonotype has a count of ten or more. V gene TRBV7-2 combines with J gene TRBJ1-4; 7 bases fit TRBD1. The CDR3 runs 15 residues. After removal of 6 bases from V and 4 bases from J, the junction contained 8 bases not matched to a gene. Germline V lookup: CDR1 SGHTA, CDR2 FQGNSA. In nucleotides, the CDR3 is TGTGCCAGCAGAGAGGGACAGTCTGGTAATGAAAAACTGTTTTTT. Translating it yields CASREGQSGNEKLFF. Full variable domain (missing parts from reference TRBV7-2 and TRBJ1-4): GAGVSQSPSNKVTEKGKDVELRCDPISGHTALYWYRQSLGQGLEFLIYFQGNSAPDKSGLPSDRFSAERTGGSVSTLTIQRTQQEDSAVYLCASREGQSGNEKLFFGSGTQLSVL.

The table lists this clonotype with many counts. J is TRBJ1-5 and V is TRBV10-3; D might be TRBD1 (5 bases). The CDR3 extends over 16 amino acids. Germline V gene data show CDR1 as ENHRY and CDR2 as SYGVKD. V lost 0 bases and J 0 bases, leaving 9 bases between the germline ends. The CDR3 nucleotides are TGTGCCATCAGTGAGTCGACCAGGGTTAGCAATCAGCCCCAGCATTTT. Translation gives CAISESTRVSNQPQHF.

This clonotype came up many times. V and J are TRBV29-1 and TRBJ2-1; 9 nucleotides match TRBD2. The CDR3 length is 13 residues. J gave up 5 bases and V 4 bases, and 3 bases lay outside the gene matches. Germline CDR1 and CDR2: SQVTM and ANQGSEA. The DNA of the CDR3 is TGCAGCGTTGTTCGCGGGGGGGACAATGAGCAGTTCTTC. Translation gives CSVVRGGDNEQFF.

This clonotype was found a few times. The chain is built from TRBV5-5 and TRBJ2-7; a possible D gene is TRBD2 (7 bases). V lost 5 bases, J lost 7 bases, and 19 bases lay in between. The CDR3 loop spans 14 amino acids. CDR1 and CDR2 (germline): SGHKS, YYEKEE (reference sequence). The CDR3 region has the DNA TGTGCCAGCAGATCCATGGCGGGGGCCGGAGAGCAGTACTTC. This sequence encodes CASRSMAGAGEQYF.

This clonotype was observed a few times. The rearrangement links TRBV7-3 to TRBJ2-1; D is ambiguous. The CDR3 loop spans 13 amino acids. V was shortened by 5 bases and J by 6 bases, with 11 bases between the two germline ends. Germline V lookup: CDR1 SGHTA, CDR2 FQGTGA. The CDR3 coding sequence is TGTGCCAGCAGCGTGACGGCGTCCAATGAGCAGTTCTTC. It is translated as CASSVTASNEQFF. Looking up the rest from reference TRBV7-3 and TRBJ2-1 gives the full variable domain: GAGVSQTPSNKVTEKGKYVELRCDPISGHTALYWYRQSLGQGPEFLIYFQGTGAADDSGLPNDRFFAVRPEGSVSTLKIQRTERGDSAVYLCASSVTASNEQFFGPGTRLTVL.

The chain has TRBV20-1 and TRBJ2-7; possible D gene TRBD2, 5 bases. This CDR3 spans 16 amino acids. In germline, CDR1 is DFQATT, CDR2 SNEGSKA (reference sequence). V lost 1 base and J lost 0, with 16 bases in between. The CDR3 loop is CSARVLGDLRSYEQYF. The CDR3 coding sequence is TGCAGTGCTAGAGTCTTGGGAGACCTACGCTCCTACGAGCAGTACTTC.

This clonotype was detected only a few times. The chain carries TRBV6-2 or TRBV6-3 and TRBJ2-6, with 7 bases identical to TRBD2. The CDR3 runs 16 residues. The germline CDR1 and CDR2 sequences are MNHEY and SVGEGT. Unmatched junction bases numbered 7, after V lost 4 bases and J lost 4 bases. CDR3 coding DNA: TGTGCCAGCAGTTCGGGGGGAGTGACCGGGGCCAACGTCCTGACTTTC. It is translated as CASSSGGVTGANVLTF.

This chain connects TRBV7-9 to TRBJ2-3, with D perhaps TRBD1 (5 bases). The CDR3 has 15 amino acids. Germline lookup yields CDR1 SEHNR and CDR2 FQNEAQ (reference sequence). Trimming shortened V by 1 base and J by 1 base, and 9 bases separated the two germline ends. The CDR3, as DNA: TGTGCCAGCAGCTTAGGGAAGGGGCGCACAGATACGCAGTATTTT. It codes for CASSLGKGRTDTQYF.

This clonotype has at least ten counts. The chain links TRBV5-1 to TRBJ2-3; D possibly corresponds to TRBD2 (6 bases). The CDR3 contains 16 residues. V gave up 4 bases and J gave up 3 bases, with 18 bases separating them. CDR1 SGHRS and CDR2 YFSETQ come from the germline V gene. This CDR3 is CASSGLAEVLTDTQYF. The CDR3 bases are TGCGCCAGCAGCGGGTTAGCGGAAGTATTGACAGATACGCAGTATTTT. Together with reference TRBV5-1 and TRBJ2-3, the CDR3 gives the full variable domain: KAGVTQTPRYLIKTRGQQVTLSCSPISGHRSVSWYQQTPGQGLQFLFEYFSETQRNKGNFPGRFSGRQFSNSRSEMNVSTLELGDSALYLCASSGLAEVLTDTQYFGPGTRLTVL.

This chain links TRBV5-5 with TRBJ2-5; tentative D call: TRBD2 (6 bases). The CDR3 runs 14 residues. Trimming took 0 bases from V and 5 from J, leaving 11 bases between them. CDR1 is SGHKS, CDR2 YYEKEE, per germline (reference sequence). CDR3 sequence (DNA): TGTGCCAGCAGCTTGGGCCATGGGGGGGAGACCCAGTACTTC. Translation gives CASSLGHGGETQYF.

The sample holds many counts of this clonotype. CDR3 sequence: CASSGTRGTGELFF. CDR3 coding DNA: TGTGCCAGCAGCGGAACCCGGGGGACCGGGGAGCTGTTTTTT. The chain has TRBV11-1 and TRBJ2-2; D may be TRBD2 (6 bases). Germline CDR1 is SGHAT and CDR2 is FQDESV (reference sequence). CDR3 length: 14 amino acids. Between the trimmed V and J ends, which lost 5 bases and 5 bases, there was a span of 12 bases.

This clonotype occurred a few times. The chain links TRBV24-1 to TRBJ2-3; D ambiguous. Trimming left V 0 bases short and J 3 bases short, with 6 bases between. The CDR3 runs to 14 residues. Germline V gene data show CDR1 as KGHDR and CDR2 as SFDVKD. CDR3 nucleotide sequence: TGTGCCACCAGTGATTTGCTTGGGACAGATACGCAGTATTTT. This codes for CATSDLLGTDTQYF.

This rearrangement joins TRBV5-1 to TRBJ2-7; D is possibly TRBD1 (6 bases). Trimming removed 1 base from V and 3 bases from J, with 11 bases in between. The germline V gene has CDR1 SGHRS and CDR2 YFSETQ. The CDR3 has 14 amino acids. The CDR3 DNA reads TGCGCCAGCAGCTTGAGGACAGACCTCTACGAGCAGTACTTC. This gives the protein CASSLRTDLYEQYF.

The V call is TRBV6-5, the J call TRBJ2-3; 11 bases match TRBD2. CDR3 size: 16 residues. The J segment lost 6 bases and the V segment lost 2 bases, leaving 7 bases of the junction unmatched. The germline CDR1 and CDR2 sequences are MNHEY and SVGAGI. The chain's CDR3 is CASSYEGSGRVDTQYF. For the CDR3, the DNA is TGTGCCAGCAGTTACGAGGGTAGCGGGAGGGTCGATACGCAGTATTTT.

J is TRBJ1-2 and V is TRBV30, with no clear D. CDR1 is GTSNPN and CDR2 is SVGIG in the germline V gene (reference sequence). The length of the CDR3 is 14 residues. Trimming shortened V by 0 bases and J by 1 base, and 9 bases separated the two germline ends. CDR3 amino acids: CAWSVTGYNYGYTF. The CDR3 nucleotides are TGTGCCTGGAGTGTAACCGGGTATAACTATGGCTACACCTTC.

The J gene is TRBJ2-2, the V gene TRBV24-1, with a tentative D call TRBD1 (5 bases). The CDR3 totals 13 residues. V was clipped by 6 bases and J by 7 bases, with 11 bases between them. Germline values: CDR1 KGHDR, CDR2 SFDVKD. CDR3 amino acids: CATSLQGIGELFF. The CDR3 DNA is TGTGCCACCAGTTTGCAGGGTATCGGGGAGCTGTTTTTT.

The CDR3 nucleotides are TGTGCCAGCAGCCCGCGACTGCGCACAGATACGCAGTATTTT. This codes for CASSPRLRTDTQYF. V and J are TRBV7-3 and TRBJ2-3; D gene unclear. This CDR3 contains 14 residues. The V end lost 5 bases, the J end lost 1 base, and 10 bases lay between the germline ends. Germline CDR1 and CDR2: SGHTA and FQGTGA.

This clonotype has at least ten counts. The chain links TRBV29-1 to TRBJ2-1; TRBD2 agrees at 9 bases. Germline CDR1 SQVTM, CDR2 ANQGSEA. CDR3 length equals 16 residues. The ends lost 4 bases at V and 4 bases at J; junction bases unmatched: 11. CDR3 sequence reads: CSVGGGLAGEYNEQFF. Here the CDR3 DNA reads TGCAGCGTTGGGGGCGGGTTAGCGGGAGAATACAATGAGCAGTTCTTC.

The sample holds many counts of this clonotype. J is TRBJ2-2 and V is TRBV10-3; D might be TRBD1 (5 bases). The CDR3 length is 14 residues. V gave up 6 bases and J gave up 2 bases, with 10 bases separating them. Germline assignment: CDR1 ENHRY and CDR2 SYGVKD. The CDR3 coding sequence is TGTGCCATCAGGCAGGACACTAACACCGGGGAGCTGTTTTTT. Translated: CAIRQDTNTGELFF.

CDR3 DNA: TGTGCCACCAGCAGAGCCAGGACTAGCCAGATAGTCACCGGGGAGCTGTTTTTT. It encodes CATSRARTSQIVTGELFF. The rearrangement joins TRBV15 to TRBJ2-2, with 8 bases aligning to TRBD2. The trim removed 1 base at V and 4 bases at J, leaving 11 bases unmatched. CDR1 is LNHNV, CDR2 YYDKDF, per germline (reference sequence). The CDR3 loop spans 18 amino acids.

This clonotype was found many times. V usage is TRBV5-1 and J usage is TRBJ1-1; D might be TRBD1 (6 bases). The CDR3 has 14 amino acids. V lost 7 bases and J 0 bases, leaving 13 bases between the germline ends. Germline V gene sequence: CDR1 SGHRS, CDR2 YFSETQ. CDR3 loop: CASGIGGVNTEAFF. The CDR3 nucleotides are TGCGCCAGCGGCATAGGGGGGGTGAACACTGAAGCTTTCTTT. The full variable domain, in which reference TRBV5-1 and TRBJ1-1 provide the parts outside the CDR3, is KAGVTQTPRYLIKTRGQQVTLSCSPISGHRSVSWYQQTPGQGLQFLFEYFSETQRNKGNFPGRFSGRQFSNSRSEMNVSTLELGDSALYLCASGIGGVNTEAFFGQGTRLTVV.